One T cell receptor beta chain is described in this entry. Its specificity is unknown. V was clipped by 6 bases and J by 2 bases, with 35 bases between them. CDR1 is SGHTA and CDR2 is FQGTGA in the germline V gene. This CDR3 contains 22 residues. Study donors comprised healthy, HIV-negative adults devoid of recent acute infection or vaccination. Produced via immunoSEQ multiplex PCR; TCRdb's table is partial and in-frame only. The table lists 2.3 million or so clones, about 92% of them singletons. This entry is derived from a study of shared clonotypes between healthy human individuals. Points from the study as a whole: The study found about 5% of naive CD4 clonotypes shared across four donors. When compared with the clonotypes that were shared by all four sorted-subset donors, the non-shared clonotypes turned out to have lower generation probabilities.

The J gene is TRBJ1-5, the V gene TRBV7-3; possible D gene TRBD1, 6 bases. The source is a man aged 18 to 29 in good health. Some clones in this sample may be carry-over from other donors' samples. The sample taken for sequencing was naive CD4+ T cells from PBMCs. Stated subset: CD45RA+ positively selected. Written as DNA, the CDR3 is TGTGCCAGCAGACCCCATTTGTTCGGGCCGGGACATCCGGCGTGGCGCAATCAGCCCCAGCATTTT. This sequence encodes CASRPHLFGPGHPAWRNQPQHF.